The rows below give T cell receptor beta chains drawn from one sample of a study of response to subunit inactivated influenza vaccine. TCRdb itself ran the RT-PCR reads through MiXCR, one entry per CDR3 protein. The sample lists about 620,000 distinct CDR3 sequences, around 11% occurring once. These data were likewise used in another study, on T cells expressing NK-cell markers.

Sequencing used PBMCs from blood, obtained on the day of vaccination. The receptors shown here come from a man aged 50 to 60 who received an inactivated influenza vaccine. The conserved cysteine and the conserved F or W are not part of the CDR3 here. Each record gives: J gene, clone size, V gene, CDR3 protein. A row's size may be missing; if present it is once, few, many or a size class.

J gene: TRBJ2-6
clone size: NA
V gene: TRBV4-1
CDR3 protein: ASSHRQGLDSGANVLT

J gene: TRBJ2-7
clone size: few
V gene: TRBV7-9
CDR3 protein: ASSRTGSSYEQY

J gene: TRBJ2-1
clone size: few
V gene: TRBV5-1
CDR3 protein: ASSGTGQGYNEQF

J gene: TRBJ1-2
clone size: few
V gene: TRBV18
CDR3 protein: ASSPIGTGYGYT

J gene: TRBJ1-6
clone size: NA
V gene: TRBV7-2
CDR3 protein: ASSYGTANSPLH

J gene: TRBJ2-1
clone size: few
V gene: TRBV27
CDR3 protein: ASLKAGIRGNEQF

J gene: TRBJ2-1
clone size: NA
V gene: TRBV14
CDR3 protein: ASSPGLAGLNNEQF

J gene: TRBJ1-1
clone size: NA
V gene: TRBV6-1
CDR3 protein: ASRGRAGTAGEGMAF

J gene: TRBJ2-7
clone size: many
V gene: TRBV27
CDR3 protein: ASSLGPAYEQY

J gene: TRBJ2-2
clone size: many
V gene: TRBV7-9
CDR3 protein: ASSFSTGELF

J gene: TRBJ2-1
clone size: many
V gene: TRBV24-1
CDR3 protein: ATSEVGSGGNEQF

J gene: TRBJ2-3
clone size: many
V gene: TRBV12-3/TRBV12-4
CDR3 protein: ASSRRLAGTDTQY

J gene: TRBJ2-1
clone size: few
V gene: TRBV7-9
CDR3 protein: ASSTGLAGVGEQF

J gene: TRBJ2-3
clone size: NA
V gene: TRBV10-3
CDR3 protein: AISEQIKQY

J gene: TRBJ1-1
clone size: NA
V gene: TRBV16
CDR3 protein: ASSQSMGQGSEAF

J gene: TRBJ2-5
clone size: many
V gene: TRBV10-3
CDR3 protein: AISEPRASRLTQY

J gene: TRBJ1-5
clone size: NA
V gene: TRBV12-3/TRBV12-4
CDR3 protein: ASRTGTLSNQPQH

J gene: TRBJ2-7
clone size: NA
V gene: TRBV7-9
CDR3 protein: ASSKIAYEQY

J gene: TRBJ2-3
clone size: NA
V gene: TRBV4-2
CDR3 protein: ASSQTPGQNTDTQY

J gene: TRBJ1-5
clone size: many
V gene: TRBV12-3/TRBV12-4
CDR3 protein: ASKLLGGGQPQH

J gene: TRBJ2-3
clone size: NA
V gene: TRBV14
CDR3 protein: ASSQGQTSTDTQY

J gene: TRBJ2-3
clone size: few
V gene: TRBV28
CDR3 protein: ASSLFAGGPGTDTQY

J gene: TRBJ2-5
clone size: many
V gene: TRBV15
CDR3 protein: ATSRGSSGLETQY

J gene: TRBJ2-7
clone size: NA
V gene: TRBV12-3/TRBV12-4
CDR3 protein: ASSLAEGYGYEQY

J gene: TRBJ2-5
clone size: NA
V gene: TRBV10-3
CDR3 protein: AISGSLAEQETQY

J gene: TRBJ2-5
clone size: NA
V gene: TRBV5-1
CDR3 protein: ASSPGAGNQETQY

J gene: TRBJ2-5
clone size: NA
V gene: TRBV12-3/TRBV12-4
CDR3 protein: ASSLGLAGDRETQY

J gene: TRBJ2-2
clone size: few
V gene: TRBV4-3
CDR3 protein: ASSQVAGKDNTGELF

J gene: TRBJ1-5
clone size: few
V gene: TRBV28
CDR3 protein: ASSLEPYDNQPQH

J gene: TRBJ1-6
clone size: few
V gene: TRBV6-2/TRBV6-3
CDR3 protein: ASSRGHSSYNSPLH

J gene: TRBJ2-3
clone size: few
V gene: TRBV7-8
CDR3 protein: ASSSRGARTDTQY

J gene: TRBJ2-7
clone size: few
V gene: TRBV6-2/TRBV6-3
CDR3 protein: ASSTRLGLAGGLSSYEQY

J gene: TRBJ2-1
clone size: NA
V gene: TRBV2
CDR3 protein: ASSEDSSSYNEQF

J gene: TRBJ2-2
clone size: few
V gene: TRBV6-2/TRBV6-3
CDR3 protein: ASSWAGQNTGELF

J gene: TRBJ2-3
clone size: NA
V gene: TRBV9
CDR3 protein: ASSVGTAGFTDTQY

J gene: TRBJ1-2
clone size: NA
V gene: TRBV6-2/TRBV6-3
CDR3 protein: ASSYSNYGYT

J gene: TRBJ2-5
clone size: many
V gene: TRBV7-2
CDR3 protein: ASSSDRGIQETQY

J gene: TRBJ2-5
clone size: many
V gene: TRBV15
CDR3 protein: ATSSTMTSTETQY

J gene: TRBJ1-1
clone size: NA
V gene: TRBV3-1
CDR3 protein: ASSPWDNARTEAF

J gene: TRBJ2-2
clone size: few
V gene: TRBV25-1
CDR3 protein: ASSGLLYTGELF

J gene: TRBJ2-2
clone size: NA
V gene: TRBV18
CDR3 protein: AGRTSATGELF

J gene: TRBJ2-7
clone size: NA
V gene: TRBV10-3
CDR3 protein: AIREGDPAYEQY

J gene: TRBJ2-6
clone size: NA
V gene: TRBV6-5
CDR3 protein: ASSYGRGSTSGANVLT